This T cell receptor (beta chain) was captured in a study of T cells in Graves' hyperthyroidism and ophthalmopathy. Broader study findings: Separating ophthalmopathy from stable hyperthyroidism was achieved by a 13 V-J model.

Newly diagnosed hyperthyroidism patients aged 18 to 65 years had disease lasting under 2 months. Germline V lookup: CDR1 SEHNR, CDR2 FQNEAQ (reference sequence). The CDR3 covers 15 residues. The V gene end was trimmed by 4 bases and the J gene end by 12 bases; junction bases not matched to a gene: 6. In its sample, this clonotype was seen many times. Its antigen is as yet unknown. It was RNA transcripts that yielded the amplified TCR beta CDR3 regions. With the HTBI primer set, the TCR CDR3 went through a first round of RT-PCR. Each CDR3 protein is one row after TCRdb ran MiXCR on the multiplex PCR reads. The table has hundreds of thousands of distinct CDR3 sequences, 14% seen once; the top ten hold about a tenth.

The clonotype originates from a woman aged 18-35 years with Graves' hyperthyroidism. The V call is TRBV7-9, the J call TRBJ2-1; 16 bases map to TRBD2. The sample consisted of blood. CDR3 nucleotide sequence: TGTGCCAGCAGCTCGGAGGGACTAGCGGGAGGGGGGCAGTTCTTC. Protein product: CASSSEGLAGGGQFF.